The 7 T cell receptor beta chains given below trace back to one sample, sequenced in a study of metastatic and nonmetastatic thyroid tumors. Patients had received no treatment of any kind before thyroid surgery. MiXCR reprocessed the PCR reads for TCRdb. The sample lists about 92,000 clones; 15% were seen once. Material: blood. Receptors were obtained from a female donor with papillary thyroid cancer or a benign thyroid nodule (not recorded which). Some clones in this sample may be carry-over from other donors' samples.

With respect to this clone: This could be a read error, since a much larger clone is one nucleotide away. The chain combines TRBV5-1 with TRBJ2-5; TRBD1 matches 7 bases. This CDR3 has 16 amino acids. Germline assignment: CDR1 SGHRS and CDR2 YFSETQ. V was clipped by 5 bases and J by 4 bases; unmatched bases: 14. The DNA for the CDR3 is TGCGCCAGCAGGGTAATGTGGGGACAGAGGGCAGAGACCCAGTACTTC. This gives the protein CASRVMWGQRAETQYF.

Regarding this clone: Its ends do not fully match the called genes, so a read error is possible. The chain uses TRBV28 and TRBJ2-2; tentatively, D is TRBD2 (7 bases). Germline loops: CDR1 MDHEN, CDR2 SYDVKM. The length of the CDR3 is 17 residues. This CDR3 is CASRKTTGGLGTGDLFF. As DNA, the CDR3 is TGTGCCAGCAGGAAGACTACGGGGGGCCTCGGCACCGGGGATCTGTTTTTT. The whole variable domain, filled in from reference TRBV28 and TRBJ2-2, reads DVKVTQSSRYLVKRTGEKVFLECVQDMDHENMFWYRQDPGLGLRLIYFSYDVKMKEKGDIPEGYSVSREKKERFSLILESASTNQTSMYLCASRKTTGGLGTGDLFFGEGSRLTVL.

This clone was observed many times. This sequence joins TRBV30 and TRBJ2-7; TRBD2 agrees at 13 bases. Germline CDR1 reads GTSNPN; CDR2 reads SVGIG (reference sequence). The CDR3 contains 17 residues. V trimming: 1 base; J trimming: 1 base; junction bases outside the gene matches: 7. CDR3 protein: CAWSGGGLAGQSYEQYF. The CDR3 bases are TGTGCCTGGAGTGGGGGGGGACTAGCGGGGCAATCCTACGAGCAGTACTTC.

This clone appeared many times. The V call is TRBV19, the J call TRBJ1-2; perhaps TRBD1 as D (6 bases). Germline V gene data show CDR1 as LNHDA and CDR2 as SQIVND (reference sequence). Between the trimmed V and J ends, which lost 4 bases and 4 bases, there was a span of 13 bases. The CDR3 spans 14 residues. The CDR3 reads CASSNQGRRYGYTF. The CDR3 DNA follows: TGTGCCAGTAGTAACCAGGGGAGGCGCTATGGCTACACCTTC.

This clone was detected once. A clone one base away is much larger, so this may be a read error. This same CDR3 is encoded by further DNA sequences in the sample. The chain joins TRBV4-1 to TRBJ1-2, with TRBD1 matching over 9 bases. The CDR3 covers 16 residues. The ends lost 0 bases at V and 7 bases at J; junction bases unmatched: 9. Germline V lookup: CDR1 MGHRA, CDR2 YSYEKL. For the CDR3, the DNA is TGCGCCAGCAGCCAAGATTTCGGTACAGGGGGCCTTGGCTACACCTTC. This codes for CASSQDFGTGGLGYTF.

About this clone: A much larger clone sits a single nucleotide away, making a read error possible. V and J are TRBV3-1 and TRBJ1-1, with D tentatively TRBD1 (5 bases). Per the germline V gene, CDR1 is LGHDT and CDR2 is YNNKEL (reference sequence). The CDR3 extends over 19 amino acids. Trimming took off 7 bases at V and 3 bases at J, with 30 bases between the two ends. In DNA form, the CDR3 reads TGTGCCAGCATCCACTTATTCCGCAGGGAATTGTTCGGGCACACTGAAGCTTTCTTT. Translated, it gives CASIHLFRRELFGHTEAFF.

This clone was seen only a few times. The identical CDR3 is also encoded by other nucleotide sequences in the sample. The chain uses TRBV4-2 and TRBJ2-2; D call uncertain. Trimming took off 1 base at V and 6 bases at J, with 6 bases between the two ends. The CDR3 sequence is 13 residues long. Germline V gives CDR1 LGHNA, CDR2 YNFKEQ. The chain's CDR3 is CASSQGAPGELFF. CDR3 in DNA: TGTGCCAGCAGCCAAGGGGCCCCCGGGGAGCTGTTTTTT.